The 30 T cell receptor beta chains reported below all come from one sample, sequenced in a study of cytomegalovirus exposure and HLA in healthy donors. It was with 60 Vbeta and 13 Jbeta primers that the PCR ran. Sequencing used immunoSEQ multiplex PCR; TCRdb keeps in-frame clones, though not all of them. The sample carries hundreds of thousands of clones, approximately 79% recorded once. Sequenced material: PBMCs. The origin of the receptors is a male donor in good health and CMV-seronegative.

This rearrangement joins TRBV30 to TRBJ2-3, with 9 bases matching TRBD1. The CDR3 consists of 16 residues. Germline lookup yields CDR1 GTSNPN and CDR2 SVGIG (reference sequence). The V gene end was trimmed by 0 bases and the J gene end by 3 bases; junction bases not matched to a gene: 7. CDR3 DNA sequence: TGTGCCTGGAGTGTCCCCTGGACAGGGGCAACAGATACGCAGTATTTT. This gives the protein CAWSVPWTGATDTQYF.

The chain carries TRBV15 and TRBJ1-2; 10 bases align to TRBD1. Germline V lookup: CDR1 LNHNV, CDR2 YYDKDF (reference sequence). This CDR3 has 16 residues. Trimming took 0 bases from V and 4 from J; bases not matched to a gene: 5. DNA for the CDR3: TGTGCCACCAGCAGAGATAGGACAGGGGGAGCCTATGGCTACACCTTC. This codes for CATSRDRTGGAYGYTF.

The chain has TRBV5-1 and TRBJ2-1; a weak D match, TRBD2 (5 bases). Germline CDR1 reads SGHRS; CDR2 reads YFSETQ. V dropped 5 bases and J dropped 2 bases, with 17 bases sitting between them. The CDR3 sequence is 16 residues long. The DNA for the CDR3 is TGCGCCAGCAGTCCTCCCCGGGGAGCAACCTACAATGAGCAGTTCTTC. Protein product: CASSPPRGATYNEQFF. Complete variable domain (other parts from reference TRBV5-1 and TRBJ2-1): KAGVTQTPRYLIKTRGQQVTLSCSPISGHRSVSWYQQTPGQGLQFLFEYFSETQRNKGNFPGRFSGRQFSNSRSEMNVSTLELGDSALYLCASSPPRGATYNEQFFGPGTRLTVL.

This chain joins TRBV6-5 and TRBJ1-1, with D uncertain. V shed 4 bases and J shed 5 bases, with 14 bases lying between them. The CDR3 runs 14 residues. Germline assignment: CDR1 MNHEY and CDR2 SVGAGI. This chain's CDR3 is CASSSPRARTEAFF. CDR3 coding DNA: TGTGCCAGCAGTTCCCCGAGGGCTCGAACTGAAGCTTTCTTT.

The rearrangement links TRBV6-5 to TRBJ2-5; D uncertain. The V gene's germline CDR1 is MNHEY and CDR2 SVGAGI. This CDR3 is 14 amino acids long. Trimming took off 6 bases at V and 3 bases at J, with 14 bases between the two ends. This chain's CDR3 is CASRITALEETQYF. CDR3 in DNA: TGTGCCAGCAGGATTACAGCCCTCGAAGAGACCCAGTACTTC.

CDR3 loop: CASSPRQGETQYF. CDR3 DNA sequence: TGTGCCAGCAGCCCCCGACAGGGGGAGACCCAGTACTTC. The rearrangement links TRBV5-4 to TRBJ2-5; TRBD1 agrees at 8 bases. The V and J ends lost 4 bases and 5 bases, in that order; junction bases with no gene match: 4. This CDR3 is built from 13 residues. From germline, CDR1 is SGHNT and CDR2 YYREEE (reference sequence).

The V gene is TRBV7-3, the J gene TRBJ2-3; 7 bases fit TRBD2. This CDR3 contains 15 residues. Germline assignment: CDR1 SGHTA and CDR2 FQGTGA. Trimming cost V 2 bases and J 1 base; bases outside gene matches: 3. The CDR3 DNA sequence: TGTGCCAGCAGCTTACGCGGGAGTGGCACAGATACGCAGTATTTT. Its protein product is CASSLRGSGTDTQYF.

The chain joins TRBV19 to TRBJ2-6; 8 bases agree with TRBD2. The ends lost 3 bases at V and 0 bases at J; junction bases unmatched: 4. CDR1 LNHDA and CDR2 SQIVND come from the germline V gene (reference sequence). The CDR3 covers 17 residues. CDR3 in amino acids: CASSISGGASGANVLTF. DNA for the CDR3: TGTGCCAGTAGTATCTCCGGGGGGGCCTCTGGGGCCAACGTCCTGACTTTC.

The rearrangement joins TRBV30 to TRBJ2-3; possibly TRBD2 for D (6 bases). CDR3 length: 15 residues. CDR1 and CDR2 from the germline V gene are GTSNPN and SVGIG (reference sequence). Between the trimmed V and J ends, which lost 3 bases and 0 bases, there was a span of 13 bases. CDR3 nucleotide sequence: TGTGCCTGGAGGGGTGGCGGGGTTAGCACAGATACGCAGTATTTT. It specifies CAWRGGGVSTDTQYF.

The chain employs TRBV5-6 and TRBJ2-7, with 9 bases fitting TRBD2. Germline V gene data show CDR1 as SGHDT and CDR2 as YYEEEE. Trimming cost V 2 bases and J 6 bases; bases outside gene matches: 6. CDR3 length: 14 residues. CDR3 protein: CASSFGLAGTEQYF. DNA of the CDR3: TGTGCCAGCAGCTTCGGGCTAGCGGGGACCGAGCAGTACTTC.

V is TRBV28 and J is TRBJ2-5; D is perhaps TRBD2 (5 bases). V lost 7 bases to trimming and J lost 0 bases, with 9 bases between them. The CDR3 sequence is 13 residues long. Germline V gives CDR1 MDHEN, CDR2 SYDVKM. CDR3 nucleotide sequence: TGTGCCAGCAAGCGGCAGTACCAAGAGACCCAGTACTTC. It translates to CASKRQYQETQYF.

The V and J genes are TRBV5-4 and TRBJ1-1, with 11 nucleotides matching TRBD1. After removal of 0 bases from V and 0 bases from J, the junction contained 1 base not matched to a gene. Germline-derived CDR1 and CDR2 are SGHNT and YYREEE (reference sequence). The CDR3 loop spans 16 amino acids. The CDR3 loop is CASSLGTGGMNTEAFF. CDR3 sequence (DNA): TGTGCCAGCAGCTTGGGGACAGGGGGCATGAACACTGAAGCTTTCTTT. Full variable domain (remainder filled in from reference TRBV5-4 and TRBJ1-1): ETGVTQSPTHLIKTRGQQVTLRCSSQSGHNTVSWYQQALGQGPQFIFQYYREEENGRGNFPPRFSGLQFPNYSSELNVNALELDDSALYLCASSLGTGGMNTEAFFGQGTRLTVV.

In this sample, this clone turned up a few times. The V call is TRBV27, the J call TRBJ2-7; 9 nucleotides match TRBD1. The germline gives CDR1 MNHEY, CDR2 SMNVEV (reference sequence). Germline trimming cut 3 bases from V and 2 bases from J; bases unmatched to any gene: 2. The length of the CDR3 is 14 residues. The CDR3 region is CASSFGDRAYEQYF. DNA of the CDR3: TGTGCCAGCAGTTTCGGGGACAGGGCCTACGAGCAGTACTTC.

This clone was counted a single time. CDR3: CARRRVGGDSPLHF. DNA of the CDR3: TGTGCCAGGAGAAGAGTAGGGGGTGATTCACCCCTCCACTTT. This rearrangement joins TRBV2 to TRBJ1-6; maybe TRBD1 (6 bases). Trimming shortened V by 9 bases and J by 8 bases, and 17 bases separated the two germline ends. This CDR3 contains 14 residues. Per germline, CDR1 SNHLY and CDR2 FYNNEI.

The rearrangement joins TRBV18 to TRBJ1-4; perhaps TRBD1 as D (6 bases). Looked up from germline, CDR1 is KGHSH and CDR2 is LQKENI. Trimming removed 0 bases at V and 5 bases at J, with 10 bases between. The CDR3 sequence is 15 residues long. DNA of the CDR3: TGTGCCAGCTCACCACCGGGACACCAGAATGAAAAACTGTTTTTT. It is translated as CASSPPGHQNEKLFF.

The chain carries TRBV5-6 and TRBJ1-3, with D perhaps matching TRBD1 (5 bases). This CDR3 is built from 16 residues. Germline CDR1 reads SGHDT; CDR2 reads YYEEEE. Trimming took off 4 bases at V and 2 bases at J, with 16 bases between the two ends. DNA of the CDR3: TGTGCCAGCAGCATACGGCAGGGCTCCCCTGGAAACACCATATATTTT. Its protein is CASSIRQGSPGNTIYF.

This chain links TRBV7-2 with TRBJ2-1; 7 bases fit TRBD2. With V trimmed by 8 bases and J by 7 bases, 14 bases remained unmatched. The CDR3 has 15 amino acids. Germline CDR1 and CDR2: SGHTA and FQGNSA. The CDR3 spells CASHWGGRAGNEQFF. The CDR3, as DNA: TGTGCCAGCCACTGGGGGGGGAGGGCCGGGAATGAGCAGTTCTTC. Using reference TRBV7-2 and TRBJ2-1 for the parts outside the CDR3, the full variable domain is GAGVSQSPSNKVTEKGKDVELRCDPISGHTALYWYRQSLGQGLEFLIYFQGNSAPDKSGLPSDRFSAERTGGSVSTLTIQRTQQEDSAVYLCASHWGGRAGNEQFFGPGTRLTVL.

This chain joins TRBV7-2 and TRBJ2-7; possibly TRBD1 for D (6 bases). This CDR3 is built from 14 residues. CDR1 and CDR2 from the germline V gene are SGHTA and FQGNSA. V dropped 3 bases and J dropped 1 base, with 10 bases sitting between them. CDR3 sequence (DNA): TGTGCCAGCAGCTTGGGGACAAATTCCTACGAGCAGTACTTC. This translates into CASSLGTNSYEQYF.

The rearrangement links TRBV5-1 to TRBJ2-2; weak D call: TRBD2 (5 bases). Germline CDR1 and CDR2: SGHRS and YFSETQ. This CDR3 has 13 amino acids. Trimming took 5 bases from V and 10 from J, leaving 15 bases between them. The CDR3: CASRLGGGEELFF. Here the CDR3 DNA reads TGCGCCAGCAGACTAGGTGGCGGCGAGGAGCTGTTTTTT.

The J gene is TRBJ2-3, the V gene TRBV27; 9 bases are shared with TRBD2. This CDR3 is 15 amino acids long. V shed 0 bases, J shed 8 bases, and the junction held 6 bases outside the gene matches. The germline gives CDR1 MNHEY, CDR2 SMNVEV (reference sequence). CDR3 sequence (DNA): TGTGCCAGCAGTTTATCTAGCGGGAGTTTTGTTACGCAGTATTTT. Protein: CASSLSSGSFVTQYF.

CDR3 loop: CASSSTGSRGYTF. CDR3 in DNA: TGTGCCAGCAGTTCCACAGGGTCTCGAGGCTACACCTTC. The chain joins TRBV6-5 to TRBJ1-2, with D perhaps matching TRBD1 (6 bases). This CDR3 is 13 amino acids long. V lost 4 bases and J lost 8, with 14 bases in between. Germline lookup yields CDR1 MNHEY and CDR2 SVGAGI.

The chain recombines TRBV5-5 with TRBJ2-5, with D maybe TRBD1 (6 bases). The tail of the sequence fits TRBJ2-7 better, so the J call may be wrong. The CDR3 runs to 16 residues. CDR1 and CDR2 from the germline V gene are SGHKS and YYEKEE (reference sequence). The CDR3 nucleotides read TGTGCCAGCAGCCTCAGGGGTCCGGGAAACTCCTACGAGCAGTACTTC. Amino acids: CASSLRGPGNSYEQYF.

V and J are TRBV28 and TRBJ1-4; 9 positions match TRBD1. The length of the CDR3 is 16 residues. Looked up from germline, CDR1 is MDHEN and CDR2 is SYDVKM. Unmatched junction bases numbered 8, after V lost 6 bases and J lost 3 bases. Written as DNA, the CDR3 is TGTGCCAGCAGCCTGGGACAGGGTGGACCTAATGAAAAACTGTTTTTT. The encoded protein is CASSLGQGGPNEKLFF.

The chain uses TRBV18 and TRBJ1-4; D not resolved. The germline CDR1 and CDR2 sequences are KGHSH and LQKENI. Trimming cost V 2 bases and J 7 bases, with 17 bases left between them. This CDR3 region has 16 residues. In DNA, the CDR3 is TGTGCCAGCTCACCAGCAACGATCGTGGGAGGTGAAAAACTGTTTTTT. It translates to CASSPATIVGGEKLFF.

This clone was observed a single time. This chain uses TRBV4-2 with TRBJ1-3; D uncertain. The CDR3 has 16 amino acids. Trimming took 1 base from V and 6 from J, leaving 16 bases between them. Germline loops: CDR1 LGHNA, CDR2 YNFKEQ. The CDR3 here is CASSQAQTGGANTIYF. In DNA form, the CDR3 reads TGTGCCAGCAGCCAAGCTCAGACGGGAGGAGCAAACACCATATATTTT.

This clone was recorded a few times. This chain uses TRBV18 with TRBJ2-2; the D is unclear. Trimming left V 3 bases short and J 0 bases short, with 8 bases between. CDR1 is KGHSH, CDR2 LQKENI, per germline. The CDR3 is made up of 15 amino acids. CDR3: CASSPELPNTGELFF. The CDR3 DNA is TGTGCCAGCTCACCGGAGTTACCGAACACCGGGGAGCTGTTTTTT.

This chain joins TRBV5-1 and TRBJ1-5; 7 nucleotides agree with TRBD1. Germline CDR1 reads SGHRS; CDR2 reads YFSETQ. Losses at the gene ends were 2 bases for V and 2 bases for J; bases not matched to a gene: 1. The CDR3 runs to 14 residues. The CDR3 DNA follows: TGCGCCAGCAGCTTTCAGGGGGGCAATCAGCCCCAGCATTTT. As protein: CASSFQGGNQPQHF.

Comment on this clone: The sample holds other DNA sequences that translate to the same CDR3. This chain links TRBV5-1 with TRBJ2-5; 11 positions agree with TRBD1. V was pared by 3 bases and J by 0 bases, with 4 bases of the junction left unmatched. This CDR3 spans 16 amino acids. Germline CDR1 is SGHRS and CDR2 is YFSETQ. The CDR3 DNA reads as TGCGCCAGCAGCTCTGGGACAGGGGGGTACCAAGAGACCCAGTACTTC. Translation: CASSSGTGGYQETQYF.

The chain carries TRBV6-1 and TRBJ2-3; D ambiguous. The CDR3 totals 12 residues. The V gene lost 3 bases and the J gene lost 4 bases, with 5 bases spanning the gap. The V gene's germline CDR1 is MNHNS and CDR2 SASEGT. The DNA of the CDR3 is TGTGCCAGCAGTGAGTCCGCAGATACGCAGTATTTT. Translated: CASSESADTQYF.

This clone has a single count. The V call is TRBV7-9, the J call TRBJ1-2, with D possibly being TRBD1 (5 bases). CDR1 and CDR2 from the germline V gene are SEHNR and FQNEAQ (reference sequence). The length of the CDR3 is 15 residues. V shed 3 bases and J shed 6 bases, with 17 bases lying between them. The CDR3 spells CASSFSQGRLDGYTF. The CDR3 bases are TGTGCCAGCAGCTTCTCGCAGGGTAGGTTGGATGGCTACACCTTC.